This TCR beta chain was sequenced for a study of T cells expressing NK-cell markers. Comments on this clonotype: Its antigen is currently unknown.

UMIs were included in TCR beta cDNA generated by 5'RACE template switching. With the 5' RACE reads reprocessed, TCRdb shows one record per CDR3 protein and no DNA. Its clone listing holds more than 20,000 distinct CDR3 sequences. The CDR3 covers 19 residues. Germline CDR1 SNHLY, CDR2 FYNNEI. Points from the study as a whole: A range of about 1.0-8% of CD8+ T cells consisted of dominant NKG2C+ clonotypes in several donors. These clonotypes additionally ranked first within the CD3+CD56-NKG2C+ fraction of a handful of donors. Specificity for HCMV among expanded NKG2C+ T cell clones was not established.

The sequencing sample was made of blood T cells: a sorted CD56 or NKG2C T cell subset, CD4+ or CD8+ T cells, or bulk PBMC T cells (not recorded which). This chain uses TRBV2 with TRBJ2-6; TCRdb's D gene call, TRBD1, goes unchecked for lack of DNA. The TCR comes from a man aged 18-75 years in good health. CDR3 loop: CASSVSRTWANSGANVLTF.